This is a list of T cell receptor beta chains from one sample in a study of control samples from healthy donors and cancer patients. Clones were sequenced by immunoSEQ multiplex PCR, and TCRdb holds only the in-frame ones, with some missing. The table has fewer than 250,000 clones, around 90% seen once. Sequencing input: blood. These receptors were obtained from a man between 25 and 39 years old in good health. The CDR3 runs from the conserved cysteine through the conserved F or W. The D gene is left open where the match is weak. Size is stated for part of the rows, as once, few or many counts, or as a class when the clone is expanded.

j_call cdr3_length clone_size d_call v_call cdr3_nt cdr3_aa
TRBJ1-5 13 . . TRBV28 TGTGCCAGCAGTTTACTGAGGTATCAGCCCCAGCATTTT CASSLLRYQPQHF
TRBJ1-5 16 . . TRBV4-1 TGCGCCAGCAGCCCCGTGGCAGTTGTTAGCAATCAGCCCCAGCATTTT CASSPVAVVSNQPQHF
TRBJ1-3 15 once . TRBV2 TGTGCCAGCAGTGTCCGCTTGGGGGGGGGAAACACCATATATTTT CASSVRLGGGNTIYF
TRBJ1-1 13 . . TRBV7-8 TGTGCCAGCAGCGTCGACAGAAACACTGAAGCTTTCTTT CASSVDRNTEAFF
TRBJ2-1 16 once . TRBV7-6 TGTGCCAGCAGCTTAGGGGGTAGGAGCTCCTACAATGAGCAGTTCTTC CASSLGGRSSYNEQFF
TRBJ2-1 15 . . TRBV4-1 TGCGCCAGCAATATAGGGGGACTCTCCTACAATGAGCAGTTCTTC CASNIGGLSYNEQFF
TRBJ1-5 16 once . TRBV7-9 TGTGCCAGCAGCTTAGTGGACAGCTATAGCAATCAGCCCCAGCATTTT CASSLVDSYSNQPQHF
TRBJ2-3 16 . . TRBV15 TGTGCCACCAGCAGAGGGTCTGGCCAGGGAGACGATACGCAGTATTTT CATSRGSGQGDDTQYF
TRBJ2-3 17 few TRBD1 TRBV2 TGTGCCAGCAGCGCCCTCCCACAGGGGAAGGCCACAGATACGCAGTATTTT CASSALPQGKATDTQYF
TRBJ2-1 13 . . TRBV5-1 TGCGCCAGCAGCTATCTGACGGGGGGCGAGCAGTTCTTC CASSYLTGGEQFF
TRBJ1-6 13 . . TRBV10-1 TGCGCCAGCAGTGACGGCAGTAATTCACCCCTCCACTTT CASSDGSNSPLHF
TRBJ1-6 14 . TRBD1 TRBV14 TGTGCCAGCAGCCTGACAGGGTCAAATTCACCCCTCCACTTT CASSLTGSNSPLHF
TRBJ2-1 13 . . TRBV19 TGTGCCAGTAGAGACGGATCTTACAATGAGCAGTTCTTC CASRDGSYNEQFF
TRBJ1-5 18 . TRBD1 TRBV6-2/TRBV6-3 TGTGCCAGCAGTTACACCTGGGGGACAGGGTCCCCGAATCAGCCCCAGCATTTT CASSYTWGTGSPNQPQHF
TRBJ1-5 13 . . TRBV2 TGTGCCTGCGCGGGGGGGCTGGGTCAGCCCCAGCATTTT CACAGGLGQPQHF
TRBJ1-1 14 . . TRBV4-1 TGCGCCAGCAGCCAAGTCCGACAGACGACTGAAGCTTTCTTT CASSQVRQTTEAFF
TRBJ1-2 14 once . TRBV6-5 TGTGCCAGCAGTTATGCGCAGGCCGGCTATGGCTACACCTTC CASSYAQAGYGYTF
TRBJ2-5 14 . . TRBV2 TGTGCCAGCAGTGAAGCGCAGAATCAAGAGACCCAGTACTTC CASSEAQNQETQYF
TRBJ1-2 12 . . TRBV7-2 TGTGCCAGCAGCTTTGAACCCTATGGCTACACCTTC CASSFEPYGYTF
TRBJ1-1 13 . . TRBV14 TGTGCCAGCAGCCAAACCGCGGGGACTGAAGCTTTCTTT CASSQTAGTEAFF
TRBJ1-2 13 . . TRBV6-1 TGTGCCAGCAGTGACAGGGGCGCGAATGGCTACACCTTC CASSDRGANGYTF
TRBJ2-3 15 . TRBD1 TRBV7-6 TGTGCCAGCAGCGCTAGGACAGGGGGCACAGATACGCAGTATTTT CASSARTGGTDTQYF
TRBJ2-1 12 . . TRBV12-3/TRBV12-4 TGTGCCAGCAGTTCCTTCCCGGGGGAGCAGTTCTTC CASSSFPGEQFF
TRBJ1-5 13 . . TRBV6-5 TGTGCCACCAGACACTCTAGCAATCAGCCCCAGCATTTT CATRHSSNQPQHF
TRBJ1-1 15 . . TRBV19 TGTGCCAGTACCTTCGGGTCGATAATGAACACTGAAGCTTTCTTT CASTFGSIMNTEAFF
TRBJ2-6 14 . . TRBV5-1 TGCGCTAGCTACAGGGAAGCCGGGACCAACGTCCTGACTTTC CASYREAGTNVLTF
TRBJ2-7 14 . . TRBV2 TGTGCCAGCAAGGACCGGGACTCAAGCTACGAGCAGTACTTC CASKDRDSSYEQYF
TRBJ2-3 14 . . TRBV9 TGTGCCAGCAGCGTAGAGGGGGGAGCAGATACGCAGTATTTT CASSVEGGADTQYF